Each of the 22 T cell receptor beta chains below was sequenced from the same sample in a study of cytomegalovirus exposure and HLA in healthy donors. It was with 60 Vbeta and 13 Jbeta primers that the PCR ran. Generated by immunoSEQ multiplex PCR, the TCRdb table keeps only in-frame clones and is missing some. The profile shows 200,000 or so clones, roughly 87% of them singletons. Sequencing input: PBMCs. These receptor sequences come from a girl less than two years old in good health and CMV-seronegative.

The gene calls are TRBV5-6 and TRBJ2-3; 8 bases fit TRBD1. CDR1 and CDR2 from the germline V gene are SGHDT and YYEEEE. The CDR3 totals 16 residues. Trimming removed 2 bases from V and 2 bases from J; junction bases left unmatched: 7. The CDR3, as DNA: TGTGCCAGCAGCTTCGACAGGGGCCCGATCACAGATACGCAGTATTTT. Encoded protein: CASSFDRGPITDTQYF.

The rearrangement uses TRBV5-4 and TRBJ2-3; 10 nucleotides line up with TRBD2. CDR3 length: 17 amino acids. Germline V gene lookup returns CDR1 SGHNT and CDR2 YYREEE (reference sequence). V gave up 2 bases and J gave up 3 bases; unmatched junction bases: 9. In DNA, the CDR3 is TGTGCCAGCAGCTTCAGCGGGGGGGCCGTTGCTACAGATACGCAGTATTTT. Amino acid sequence: CASSFSGGAVATDTQYF.

The gene calls are TRBV6-1 and TRBJ1-4; 8 nucleotides agree with TRBD1. The CDR3 has 15 amino acids. CDR1 is MNHNS, CDR2 SASEGT, per germline. Losses at the gene ends were 6 bases for V and 5 bases for J; bases not matched to a gene: 8. The CDR3 spells CASSDFRGQNEKLFF. The DNA of the CDR3 is TGTGCCAGCAGCGACTTCAGGGGGCAGAATGAAAAACTGTTTTTT.

The chain has TRBV4-1 and TRBJ1-2, with D perhaps TRBD1 (6 bases). From germline, CDR1 is MGHRA and CDR2 YSYEKL. CDR3 length equals 16 residues. The V and J ends lost 0 bases and 4 bases respectively, with 15 bases between them. The CDR3: CASSQDEGGRSYGYTF. Written as DNA, the CDR3 is TGCGCCAGCAGCCAAGATGAGGGGGGGAGGTCCTATGGCTACACCTTC.

The genes are TRBV5-6 and TRBJ1-3; 10 bases line up with TRBD1. Per germline, CDR1 SGHDT and CDR2 YYEEEE. V lost 0 bases, J lost 1 base, and 7 bases stayed unmatched. The CDR3 runs to 18 residues. CDR3 in DNA: TGTGCCAGCAGCTTGGCCGGACAGGGGGTAATTTCTGGAAACACCATATATTTT. Its translation is CASSLAGQGVISGNTIYF.

The chain is built from TRBV12-5 and TRBJ1-3; the D is unclear. Deletions cut 0 bases from V and 1 base from J, with 7 bases between. CDR3 size: 15 residues. Per the germline V gene, CDR1 is LGHNT and CDR2 is FRNRAP. CDR3 region: CASGLVHRSGNTIYF. CDR3 sequence (DNA): TGTGCTAGTGGTTTGGTACACAGATCTGGAAACACCATATATTTT.

This clone was counted a single time. The chain joins TRBV18 to TRBJ2-3; 8 bases line up with TRBD2. Germline V lookup: CDR1 KGHSH, CDR2 LQKENI. V gave up 2 bases and J gave up 2 bases; unmatched junction bases: 6. The CDR3 loop spans 16 amino acids. CDR3 protein: CASSPSRGGYTDTQYF. CDR3 coding DNA: TGTGCCAGCTCACCATCACGGGGGGGATACACAGATACGCAGTATTTT.

This clone was observed once. The V and J genes are TRBV7-3 and TRBJ1-2; D gene ambiguous. The CDR3 loop spans 12 amino acids. Germline V gene sequence: CDR1 SGHTA, CDR2 FQGTGA. V dropped 5 bases and J dropped 3 bases, with 7 bases sitting between them. CDR3 region: CASSQVYYGYTF. Written as DNA, the CDR3 is TGTGCCAGCAGCCAGGTGTACTATGGCTACACCTTC. The full variable domain, rest sourced from reference TRBV7-3 and TRBJ1-2, is GAGVSQTPSNKVTEKGKYVELRCDPISGHTALYWYRQSLGQGPEFLIYFQGTGAADDSGLPNDRFFAVRPEGSVSTLKIQRTERGDSAVYLCASSQVYYGYTFGSGTRLTVV.

This clone was recorded a few times. The chain uses TRBV5-1 and TRBJ2-1, with 8 bases lining up with TRBD2. Germline V gene sequence: CDR1 SGHRS, CDR2 YFSETQ. This CDR3 comprises 15 residues. V lost 0 bases, J lost 6 bases, and 5 bases stayed unmatched. The CDR3 protein is CASSLAGGVGNEQFF. CDR3 DNA sequence: TGCGCCAGCAGCTTGGCGGGAGGGGTTGGCAATGAGCAGTTCTTC.

The chain couples TRBV6-1 to TRBJ1-1; 7 positions match TRBD1. The CDR3 is made up of 13 amino acids. Trimming cost V 4 bases and J 8 bases; bases outside gene matches: 7. Germline V gene data show CDR1 as MNHNS and CDR2 as SASEGT. DNA for the CDR3: TGTGCCAGCAGTGCCACCGGGACAGCAGAAGCTTTCTTT. Its protein is CASSATGTAEAFF.

The rearrangement joins TRBV7-3 to TRBJ2-3; 9 nucleotides match TRBD1. The CDR3 spans 14 residues. V shed 5 bases, J shed 5 bases, and the junction held 5 bases outside the gene matches. Germline V gene lookup returns CDR1 SGHTA and CDR2 FQGTGA. This CDR3 is CASSLQGAGDTQYF. The CDR3 DNA follows: TGTGCCAGCAGCCTACAGGGGGCGGGAGATACGCAGTATTTT.

The chain couples TRBV9 to TRBJ2-5; a possible D gene is TRBD2 (6 bases). The better agreement between TRBJ2-7 and the DNA end casts doubt on the J call. Germline CDR1 reads SGDLS; CDR2 reads YYNGEE. The CDR3 loop spans 16 amino acids. The CDR3 is CASSATYDRGIYEQYF. The CDR3 DNA reads TGTGCCAGCAGCGCTACCTATGATCGGGGGATCTACGAGCAGTACTTC.

The chain uses TRBV7-2 and TRBJ2-1, with TRBD1 matching over 8 bases. V lost 5 bases and J lost 13; bases outside the gene matches: 10. The V gene's germline CDR1 is SGHTA and CDR2 FQGNSA. CDR3 length: 13 residues. CDR3 residues: CASSVAGGKFQFF. The CDR3, as DNA: TGTGCCAGCAGCGTCGCAGGGGGCAAATTCCAGTTCTTC.

The rearrangement links TRBV4-1 to TRBJ2-6; D perhaps matches TRBD2 (6 bases). Trimming cost V 4 bases and J 1 base, with 26 bases left between them. The CDR3 is 21 residues long. CDR1 MGHRA and CDR2 YSYEKL come from the germline V gene. CDR3 sequence reads: CASSRLQTRGLTISGANVLTF. CDR3 bases: TGCGCCAGCAGCCGACTGCAGACTCGCGGACTAACAATATCTGGGGCCAACGTCCTGACTTTC.

This clone has a single count. CDR3 nucleotides: TGCGCCAGCAGCCACGAGACCCGTTTAGGCGGGAGCAATGAGCAGTTCTTC. Protein sequence: CASSHETRLGGSNEQFF. V is TRBV4-1 and J is TRBJ2-1; 7 bases line up with TRBD2. This CDR3 contains 17 residues. V gave up 3 bases and J gave up 6 bases; unmatched junction bases: 14. Germline-derived CDR1 and CDR2 are MGHRA and YSYEKL.

The V call is TRBV6-5, the J call TRBJ2-7; 7 bases fit TRBD1. Germline CDR1 and CDR2: MNHEY and SVGAGI. The CDR3 spans 16 residues. After removal of 0 bases from V and 8 bases from J, the junction contained 13 bases not matched to a gene. In DNA form, the CDR3 reads TGTGCCAGCAGTTACTCGACGACAGGGCCCCTCTGTAAGCAGTACTTC. It specifies CASSYSTTGPLCKQYF.

The chain uses TRBV19 and TRBJ2-7; the match to TRBD1 covers 9 bases. V lost 9 bases to trimming and J lost 12 bases; unmatched junction nucleotides: 18. Germline lookup yields CDR1 LNHDA and CDR2 SQIVND (reference sequence). This CDR3 region has 14 residues. The DNA of the CDR3 is TGTGCCAGCGCTCAGGGACAGGGATTACTACCACGGTACTTC. It codes for CASAQGQGLLPRYF. The complete variable domain, with remaining parts taken from reference TRBV19 and TRBJ2-7, reads DGGITQSPKYLFRKEGQNVTLSCEQNLNHDAMYWYRQDPGQGLRLIYYSQIVNDFQKGDIAEGYSVSREKKESFPLTVTSAQKNPTAFYLCASAQGQGLLPRYFGPGTRLTVT.

The chain is built from TRBV2 and TRBJ1-5; D unclear. Germline V gene data show CDR1 as SNHLY and CDR2 as FYNNEI. V lost 5 bases and J lost 0, with 8 bases in between. The CDR3 runs to 14 residues. CDR3 sequence reads: CASSFFGSNQPQHF. CDR3 nucleotide sequence: TGTGCCAGCAGTTTCTTCGGTAGCAATCAGCCCCAGCATTTT.

Of note for this clone: At one of its ends the junction is not consistent with the germline gene, which may arise from a read error. This sequence joins TRBV7-9 and TRBJ2-7; no clear D. This CDR3 comprises 12 residues. The germline gives CDR1 SEHNR, CDR2 FQNEAQ (reference sequence). CDR3 amino acids: CSSSLWLHEQYF. CDR3 DNA sequence: TGTTCCAGCAGCCTGTGGCTCCACGAGCAGTACTTC.

This clone was recorded a few times. The CDR3 reads CASSLLGTGTSSHEQYF. DNA for the CDR3: TGTGCCAGCAGTTTGTTGGGGACCGGGACTAGTTCCCACGAGCAGTACTTC. This chain links TRBV27 with TRBJ2-7; 8 bases line up with TRBD2. The ends lost 3 bases at V and 5 bases at J; junction bases unmatched: 15. The length of the CDR3 is 17 residues. The germline gives CDR1 MNHEY, CDR2 SMNVEV (reference sequence).

The CDR3 coding sequence is TGTGCCAGCAGCCCCGACAGTCTTTATGGCTACACCTTC. This encodes CASSPDSLYGYTF. This chain joins TRBV7-8 and TRBJ1-2; possible D gene TRBD1, 5 bases. CDR1 and CDR2 (germline): SGHVS, FQNEAQ. V was shortened by 5 bases and J by 5 bases, with 12 bases between the two germline ends. The CDR3 has 13 residues.

The CDR3 coding sequence is TGTGCCAGCAGCGTAGGCAGGGATAAGAATCAGCCCCAGCATTTT. Translation: CASSVGRDKNQPQHF. The rearrangement links TRBV9 to TRBJ1-5; the D gene is possibly TRBD1 (5 bases). The CDR3 extends over 15 amino acids. In germline, CDR1 is SGDLS, CDR2 YYNGEE. Trimming took 0 bases from V and 4 from J, leaving 11 bases between them.